These 15 T cell receptor beta chains came from one sample sequenced in a study of CD8 T cells in ankylosing spondylitis (dated by TCRdb to about 2017). The method was 5' RACE. The sequencing machine was an Illumina HiSeq 2500. Using fastp trimming at Q25 and MiXCR clonotype assembly, TCRdb reanalyzed the public sequencing data and kept in-frame beta chains. Records with the same CDR3 protein are collapsed into one entry carrying the most frequent genes and DNA. This sample has about 130,000 distinct CDR3 sequences in its table, and about 7% of those were observed once. Around 12% of the sample is held by the ten biggest clonotypes. Sequencing used blood, either unsorted or a sorted T cell fraction (not recorded which). These receptor sequences come from a female donor with ankylosing spondylitis or in good health (not recorded which).

This clonotype was seen many times. The rearrangement links TRBV5-1 to TRBJ2-5, with 7 nucleotides matching TRBD1. There are 15 residues in the CDR3. After removal of 0 bases from V and 3 bases from J, the junction contained 5 bases not matched to a gene. Per the germline V gene, CDR1 is SGHRS and CDR2 is YFSETQ. CDR3 in amino acids: CASSLGGTEEETQYF. CDR3 DNA sequence: TGCGCCAGCAGCTTGGGAGGGACAGAAGAAGAGACCCAGTACTTC.

This clonotype showed up many times. The V gene is TRBV20-1, the J gene TRBJ2-2, with D possibly matching TRBD1 (6 bases). This CDR3 contains 13 residues. Germline loops: CDR1 DFQATT, CDR2 SNEGSKA (reference sequence). The germline V and J ends were trimmed by 6 bases and 1 base, with 9 bases remaining between them. Here the CDR3 reads CSASQGNTGELFF. In nucleotides, the CDR3 is TGCAGTGCGTCACAGGGGAACACCGGGGAGCTGTTTTTT.

This clonotype has a count of ten or more. V usage is TRBV3-1 and J usage is TRBJ2-1; TRBD2 matches at 11 bases. The length of the CDR3 is 15 residues. Germline assignment: CDR1 LGHDT and CDR2 YNNKEL (reference sequence). V was clipped by 4 bases and J by 6 bases; unmatched bases: 5. The CDR3 sequence: CASSLTSGGTNEQFF. The DNA for the CDR3 is TGTGCCAGCAGCCTAACTAGCGGGGGCACCAATGAGCAGTTCTTC.

This clonotype has ten or more counts. This chain connects TRBV7-2 to TRBJ1-3, with 8 bases matching TRBD1. V shed 7 bases, J shed 5 bases, and the junction held 7 bases outside the gene matches. CDR3 length equals 14 residues. Germline V gene sequence: CDR1 SGHTA, CDR2 FQGNSA. CDR3: CASTVGQGRNTIYF. In nucleotides, the CDR3 is TGTGCCAGCACCGTTGGACAGGGCCGAAACACCATATATTTT. Complete variable domain (other parts from reference TRBV7-2 and TRBJ1-3): GAGVSQSPSNKVTEKGKDVELRCDPISGHTALYWYRQSLGQGLEFLIYFQGNSAPDKSGLPSDRFSAERTGGSVSTLTIQRTQQEDSAVYLCASTVGQGRNTIYFGEGSWLTVV.

This clonotype has just a few counts. The rearrangement links TRBV4-1 to TRBJ1-1; D gene ambiguous. Trimming removed 1 base at V and 1 base at J, with 4 bases between. Germline loops: CDR1 MGHRA, CDR2 YSYEKL. The CDR3 runs to 13 residues. CDR3 amino acids: CASSQVKNTEAFF. Here the CDR3 DNA reads TGCGCCAGCAGCCAAGTGAAGAACACTGAAGCTTTCTTT.

This clonotype appeared many times. The rearrangement links TRBV12-3 or TRBV12-4 to TRBJ1-1, with D perhaps matching TRBD1 (6 bases). The CDR3 runs to 14 residues. V was trimmed by 6 bases and J by 6 bases, leaving 17 bases between them. In DNA form, the CDR3 reads TGTGCCAGCAGCCCCGGGCAGGGGTGGGCTGAAGCTTTCTTT. Translation: CASSPGQGWAEAFF.

The V gene is TRBV6-1, the J gene TRBJ2-1, with 9 nucleotides matching TRBD1. J lost 4 bases, V lost 7 bases, and 8 bases had no gene match. The CDR3 runs to 15 residues. Germline lookup yields CDR1 MNHNS and CDR2 SASEGT. The CDR3 bases are TGTGCCAGCACCCCGGGACAGGGACCATACAATGAGCAGTTCTTC. It codes for CASTPGQGPYNEQFF.

This clonotype appeared many times. The V and J genes are TRBV5-1 and TRBJ2-3, with 8 positions matching TRBD1. The CDR3 contains 14 residues. Trimming at V came to 3 bases and at J to 4 bases, leaving 4 bases not matched to a gene. The germline gives CDR1 SGHRS, CDR2 YFSETQ. The CDR3 region is CASSWWTGPDTQYF. The CDR3 nucleotides read TGCGCCAGCAGCTGGTGGACAGGGCCAGATACGCAGTATTTT.

This clonotype was observed at least ten times. The chain employs TRBV10-3 and TRBJ2-7; the D call may be TRBD1 or TRBD2 (5 bases each). Trimming cost V 4 bases and J 1 base, with 8 bases left between them. CDR3 size: 13 residues. Germline assignment: CDR1 ENHRY and CDR2 SYGVKD. The CDR3 is CAISGDPSYEQYF. The CDR3 bases are TGTGCCATCAGTGGGGACCCTTCCTACGAGCAGTACTTC.

This clonotype was seen at least ten times. The chain recombines TRBV28 with TRBJ1-1; D perhaps matches TRBD1 (6 bases). Between the trimmed V and J ends, which lost 3 bases and 8 bases, there was a span of 7 bases. CDR3 length equals 11 residues. Germline CDR1 reads MDHEN; CDR2 reads SYDVKM. This chain's CDR3 is CASSFDREAFF. CDR3 nucleotide sequence: TGTGCCAGCAGTTTCGACAGGGAAGCTTTCTTT.

This clonotype was recorded many times. The chain joins TRBV3-1 to TRBJ2-3; 11 nucleotides agree with TRBD1. Germline V CDR1 and CDR2: LGHDT, YNNKEL (reference sequence). This CDR3 region has 17 residues. V was clipped by 2 bases and J by 6 bases; unmatched bases: 10. The CDR3 nucleotides read TGTGCCAGCAGCCAACCCCTTGGACAGGGGGCGACTGATACGCAGTATTTT. Residues: CASSQPLGQGATDTQYF.

This clonotype was counted ten times or more. The gene calls are TRBV2 and TRBJ1-1; D gene uncertain. CDR1 SNHLY and CDR2 FYNNEI come from the germline V gene. This CDR3 contains 14 residues. V lost 2 bases to trimming and J lost 0 bases, with 7 bases between them. In nucleotides, the CDR3 is TGTGCCAGCAGTGAAACAGTGGTGAACACTGAAGCTTTCTTT. This codes for CASSETVVNTEAFF.

V is TRBV9 and J is TRBJ2-1; no reliable D call. CDR1 and CDR2 from the germline V gene are SGDLS and YYNGEE. Trimming left V 0 bases short and J 2 bases short, with 9 bases between. The CDR3 has 15 residues. This CDR3 reads CASSVDDAAYNEQFF. In DNA, the CDR3 is TGTGCCAGCAGCGTAGACGATGCAGCCTACAATGAGCAGTTCTTC.

This clonotype was counted a few times. The chain carries TRBV12-3 or TRBV12-4 and TRBJ1-1; D is possibly TRBD1 (6 bases). V lost 7 bases, J lost 0 bases, and 15 bases lay in between. The CDR3 sequence is 15 residues long. The CDR3 nucleotides are TGTGCCAGCACCGAGGGGGAGACCTTGAACACTGAAGCTTTCTTT. Protein: CASTEGETLNTEAFF.

This clonotype was counted ten times or more. The gene calls are TRBV5-1 and TRBJ2-7; D unclear. CDR3 length: 12 residues. V was shortened by 0 bases and J by 6 bases, with 7 bases between the two germline ends. Germline V gene lookup returns CDR1 SGHRS and CDR2 YFSETQ. This chain's CDR3 is CASSLGALEQYF. The CDR3, as DNA: TGCGCCAGCAGCTTGGGAGCCCTCGAGCAGTACTTC. The entire variable domain, with the rest obtained from reference TRBV5-1 and TRBJ2-7, is as follows: KAGVTQTPRYLIKTRGQQVTLSCSPISGHRSVSWYQQTPGQGLQFLFEYFSETQRNKGNFPGRFSGRQFSNSRSEMNVSTLELGDSALYLCASSLGALEQYFGPGTRLTVT.